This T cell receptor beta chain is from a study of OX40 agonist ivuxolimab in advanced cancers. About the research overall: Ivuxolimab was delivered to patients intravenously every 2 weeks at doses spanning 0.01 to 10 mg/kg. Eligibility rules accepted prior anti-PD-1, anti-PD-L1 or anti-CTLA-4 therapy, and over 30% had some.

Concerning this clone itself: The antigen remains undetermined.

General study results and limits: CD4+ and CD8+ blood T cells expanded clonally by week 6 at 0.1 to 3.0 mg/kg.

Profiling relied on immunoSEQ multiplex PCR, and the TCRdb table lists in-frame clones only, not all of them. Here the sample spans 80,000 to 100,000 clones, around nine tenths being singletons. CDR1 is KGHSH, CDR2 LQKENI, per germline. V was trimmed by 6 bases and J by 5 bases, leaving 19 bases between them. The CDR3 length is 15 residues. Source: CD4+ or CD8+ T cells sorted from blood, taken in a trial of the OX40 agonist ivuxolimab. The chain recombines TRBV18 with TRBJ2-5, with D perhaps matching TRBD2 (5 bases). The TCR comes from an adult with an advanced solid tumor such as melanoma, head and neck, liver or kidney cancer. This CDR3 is CASSAQTASSETQYF. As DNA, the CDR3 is TGTGCCAGCTCCGCACAAACCGCTAGCAGTGAGACCCAGTACTTC.